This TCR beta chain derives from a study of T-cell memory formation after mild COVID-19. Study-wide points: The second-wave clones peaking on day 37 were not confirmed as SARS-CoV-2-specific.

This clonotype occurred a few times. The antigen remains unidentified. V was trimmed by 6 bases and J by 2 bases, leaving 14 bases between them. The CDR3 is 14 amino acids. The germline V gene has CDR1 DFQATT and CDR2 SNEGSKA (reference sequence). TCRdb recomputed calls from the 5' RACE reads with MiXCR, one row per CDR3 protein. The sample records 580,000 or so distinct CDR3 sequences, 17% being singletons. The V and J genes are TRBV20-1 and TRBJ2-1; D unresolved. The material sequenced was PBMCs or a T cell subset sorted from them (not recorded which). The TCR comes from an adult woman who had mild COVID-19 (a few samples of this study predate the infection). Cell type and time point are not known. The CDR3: CSAVRSGAYNEQFF. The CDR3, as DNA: TGCAGTGCGGTGAGAAGTGGGGCCTACAATGAGCAGTTCTTC.